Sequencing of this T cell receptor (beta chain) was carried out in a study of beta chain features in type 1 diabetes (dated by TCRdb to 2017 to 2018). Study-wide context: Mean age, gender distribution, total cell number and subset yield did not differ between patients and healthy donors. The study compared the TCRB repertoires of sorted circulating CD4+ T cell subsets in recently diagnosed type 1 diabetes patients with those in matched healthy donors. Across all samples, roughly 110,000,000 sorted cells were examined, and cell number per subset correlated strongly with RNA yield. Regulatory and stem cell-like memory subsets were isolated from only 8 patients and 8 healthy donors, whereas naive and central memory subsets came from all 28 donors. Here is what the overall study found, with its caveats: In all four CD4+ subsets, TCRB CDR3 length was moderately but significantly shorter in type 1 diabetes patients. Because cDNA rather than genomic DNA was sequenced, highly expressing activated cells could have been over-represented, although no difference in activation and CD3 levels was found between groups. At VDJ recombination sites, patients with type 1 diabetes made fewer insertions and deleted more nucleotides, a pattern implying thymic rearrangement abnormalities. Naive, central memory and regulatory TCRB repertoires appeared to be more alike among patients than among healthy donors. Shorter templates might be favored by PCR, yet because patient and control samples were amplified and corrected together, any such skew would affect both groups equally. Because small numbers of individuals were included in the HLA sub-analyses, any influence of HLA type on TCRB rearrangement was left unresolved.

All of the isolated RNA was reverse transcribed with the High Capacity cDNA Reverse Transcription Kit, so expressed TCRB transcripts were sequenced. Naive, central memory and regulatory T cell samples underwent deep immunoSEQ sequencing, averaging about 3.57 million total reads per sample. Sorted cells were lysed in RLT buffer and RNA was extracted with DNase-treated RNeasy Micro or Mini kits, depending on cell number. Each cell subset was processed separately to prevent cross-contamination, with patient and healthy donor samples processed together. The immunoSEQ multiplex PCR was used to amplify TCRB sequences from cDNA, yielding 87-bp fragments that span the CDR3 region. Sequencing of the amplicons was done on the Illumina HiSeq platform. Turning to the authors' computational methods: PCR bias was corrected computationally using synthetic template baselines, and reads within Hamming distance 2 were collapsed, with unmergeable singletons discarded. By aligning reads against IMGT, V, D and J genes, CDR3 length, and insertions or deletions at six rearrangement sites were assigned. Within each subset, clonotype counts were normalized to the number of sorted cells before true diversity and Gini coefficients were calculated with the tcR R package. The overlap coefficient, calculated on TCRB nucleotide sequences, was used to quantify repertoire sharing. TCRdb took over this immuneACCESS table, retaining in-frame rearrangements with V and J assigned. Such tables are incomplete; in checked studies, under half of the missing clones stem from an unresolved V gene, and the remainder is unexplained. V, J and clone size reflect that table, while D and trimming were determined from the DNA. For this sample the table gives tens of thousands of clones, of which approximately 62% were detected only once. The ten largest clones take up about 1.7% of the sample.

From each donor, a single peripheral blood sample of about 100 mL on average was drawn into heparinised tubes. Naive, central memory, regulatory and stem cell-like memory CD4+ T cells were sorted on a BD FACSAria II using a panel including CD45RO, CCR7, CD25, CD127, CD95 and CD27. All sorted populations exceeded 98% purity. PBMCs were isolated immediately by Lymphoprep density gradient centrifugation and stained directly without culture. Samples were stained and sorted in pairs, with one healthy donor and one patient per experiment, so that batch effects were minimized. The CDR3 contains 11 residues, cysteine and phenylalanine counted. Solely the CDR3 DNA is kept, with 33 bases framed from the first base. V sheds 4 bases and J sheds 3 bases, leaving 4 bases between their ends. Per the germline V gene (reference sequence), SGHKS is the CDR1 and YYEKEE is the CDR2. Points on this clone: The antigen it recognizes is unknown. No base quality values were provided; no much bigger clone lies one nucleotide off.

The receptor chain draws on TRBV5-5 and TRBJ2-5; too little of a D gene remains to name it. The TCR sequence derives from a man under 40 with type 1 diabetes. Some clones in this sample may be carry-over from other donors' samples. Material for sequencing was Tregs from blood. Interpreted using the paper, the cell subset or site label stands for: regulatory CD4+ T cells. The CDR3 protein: CASSLEETQYF. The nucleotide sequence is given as TGTGCCAGCAGCCTCGAAGAGACCCAGTACTTC.